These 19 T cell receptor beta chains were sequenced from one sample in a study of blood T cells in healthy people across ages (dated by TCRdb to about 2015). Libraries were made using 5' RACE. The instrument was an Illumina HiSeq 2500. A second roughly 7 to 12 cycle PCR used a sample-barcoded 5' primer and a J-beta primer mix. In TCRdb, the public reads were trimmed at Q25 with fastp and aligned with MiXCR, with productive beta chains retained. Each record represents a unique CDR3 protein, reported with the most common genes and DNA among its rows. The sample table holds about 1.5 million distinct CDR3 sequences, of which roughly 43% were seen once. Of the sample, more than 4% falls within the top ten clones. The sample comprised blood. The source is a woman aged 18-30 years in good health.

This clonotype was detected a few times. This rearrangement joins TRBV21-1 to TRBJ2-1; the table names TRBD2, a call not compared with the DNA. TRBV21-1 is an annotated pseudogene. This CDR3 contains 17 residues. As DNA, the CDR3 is TGTGCCAGCAGACTGGGGACTAGCGGGAGCTCCTACAATGAGCAGTTCTTC. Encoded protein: CASRLGTSGSSYNEQFF.

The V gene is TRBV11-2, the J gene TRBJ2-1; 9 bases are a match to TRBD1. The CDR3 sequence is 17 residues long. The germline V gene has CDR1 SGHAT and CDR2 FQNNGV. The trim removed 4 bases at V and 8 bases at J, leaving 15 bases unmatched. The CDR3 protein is CASSSLGDRVIFDEQFF. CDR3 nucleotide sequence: TGTGCCAGCAGCTCCCTGGGGGACAGGGTTATTTTTGATGAGCAGTTCTTC.

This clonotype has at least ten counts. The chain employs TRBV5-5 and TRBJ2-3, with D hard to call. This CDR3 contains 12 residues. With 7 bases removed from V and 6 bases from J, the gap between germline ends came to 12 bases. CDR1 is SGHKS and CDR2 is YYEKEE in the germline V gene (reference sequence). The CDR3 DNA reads TGTGCCAGCTCACCTCAAGTGGATACGCAGTATTTT. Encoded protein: CASSPQVDTQYF.

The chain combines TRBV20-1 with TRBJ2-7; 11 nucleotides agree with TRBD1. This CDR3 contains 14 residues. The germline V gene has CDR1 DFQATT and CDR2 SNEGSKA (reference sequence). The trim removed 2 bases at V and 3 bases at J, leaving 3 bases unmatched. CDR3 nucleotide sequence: TGCAGTGCTAGAACGGGACAGGGGGACTACGAGCAGTACTTC. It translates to CSARTGQGDYEQYF.

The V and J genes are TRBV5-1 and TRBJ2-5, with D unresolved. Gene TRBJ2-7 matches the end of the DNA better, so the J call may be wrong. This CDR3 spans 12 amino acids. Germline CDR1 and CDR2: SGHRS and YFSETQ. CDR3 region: CASSWNGYEQYF. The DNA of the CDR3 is TGCGCCAGCAGCTGGAACGGCTACGAGCAGTACTTC.

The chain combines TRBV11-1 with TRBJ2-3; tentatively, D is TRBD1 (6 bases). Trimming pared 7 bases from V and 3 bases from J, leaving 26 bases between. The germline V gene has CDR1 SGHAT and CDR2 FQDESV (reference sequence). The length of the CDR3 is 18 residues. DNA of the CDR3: TGTGCCAGCAACTTTGAACGAGACAGACTCCAGGGGACAGATACGCAGTATTTT. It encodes CASNFERDRLQGTDTQYF.

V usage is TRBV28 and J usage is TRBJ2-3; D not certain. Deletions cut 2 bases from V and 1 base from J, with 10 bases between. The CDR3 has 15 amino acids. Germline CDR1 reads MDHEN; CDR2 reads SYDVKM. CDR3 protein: CASSLGQRRTDTQYF. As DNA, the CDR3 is TGTGCCAGCAGTTTAGGTCAGAGACGCACAGATACGCAGTATTTT.

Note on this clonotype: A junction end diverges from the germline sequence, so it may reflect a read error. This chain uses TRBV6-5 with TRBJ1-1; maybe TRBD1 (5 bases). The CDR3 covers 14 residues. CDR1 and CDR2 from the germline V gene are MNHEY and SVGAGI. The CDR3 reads CASSYRGGNAEAFF. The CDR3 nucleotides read TGTGCCAGCAGTTACCGGGGGGGGAACGCTGAAGCTTTCTTT.

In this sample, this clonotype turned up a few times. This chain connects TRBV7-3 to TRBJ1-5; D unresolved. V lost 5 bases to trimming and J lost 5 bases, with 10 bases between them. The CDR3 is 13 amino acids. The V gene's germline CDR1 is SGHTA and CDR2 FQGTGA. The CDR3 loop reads CASSTLPDQPQHF. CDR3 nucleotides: TGTGCCAGCAGCACTCTTCCCGATCAGCCCCAGCATTTT.

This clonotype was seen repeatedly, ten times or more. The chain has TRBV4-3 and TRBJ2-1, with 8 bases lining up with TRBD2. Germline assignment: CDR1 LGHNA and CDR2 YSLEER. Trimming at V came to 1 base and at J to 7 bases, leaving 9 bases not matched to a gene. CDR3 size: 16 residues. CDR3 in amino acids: CASSQVSGSVVNEQFF. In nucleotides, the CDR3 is TGCGCCAGCAGCCAAGTGAGCGGGAGTGTTGTGAATGAGCAGTTCTTC.

CDR3 protein: CASSLPGQGLGQPQHF. CDR3 bases: TGTGCCAGCAGTTTACCGGGACAGGGACTTGGCCAGCCCCAGCATTTT. V gene TRBV12-3 or TRBV12-4 combines with J gene TRBJ1-5; 9 nucleotides agree with TRBD1. This CDR3 comprises 16 residues. Trimming took 2 bases from V and 7 from J; bases not matched to a gene: 9.

The CDR3 reads CASTRPSTDTQYF. DNA for the CDR3: TGTGCCAGCACTCGACCTAGCACAGATACGCAGTATTTT. The chain combines TRBV6-1 with TRBJ2-3; D unclear. Germline V lookup: CDR1 MNHNS, CDR2 SASEGT. The V end was cut by 7 bases, the J end by 0 bases, with 8 bases between. The CDR3 is 13 amino acids.

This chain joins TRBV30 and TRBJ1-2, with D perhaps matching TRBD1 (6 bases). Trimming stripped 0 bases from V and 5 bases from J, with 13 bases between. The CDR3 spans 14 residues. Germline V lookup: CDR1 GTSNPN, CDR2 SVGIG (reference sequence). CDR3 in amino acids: CAWSVSPQGYGYTF. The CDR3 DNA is TGTGCCTGGAGTGTAAGCCCACAGGGATATGGCTACACCTTC.

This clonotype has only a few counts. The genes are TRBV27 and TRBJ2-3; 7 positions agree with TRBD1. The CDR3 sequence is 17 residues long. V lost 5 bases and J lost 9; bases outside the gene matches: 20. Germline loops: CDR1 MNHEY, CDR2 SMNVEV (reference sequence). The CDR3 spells CASSTQTWDSPSWTQYF. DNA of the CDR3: TGTGCCAGCAGTACACAAACTTGGGACAGCCCTAGTTGGACGCAGTATTTT.

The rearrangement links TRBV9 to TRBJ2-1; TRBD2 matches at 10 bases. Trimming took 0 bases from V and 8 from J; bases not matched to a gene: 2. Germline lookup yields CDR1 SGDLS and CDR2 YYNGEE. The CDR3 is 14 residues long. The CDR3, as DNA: TGTGCCAGCAGCGTAGAGGGACTAGCGTATGAGCAGTTCTTC. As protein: CASSVEGLAYEQFF.

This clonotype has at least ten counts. CDR3 in amino acids: CASSYGPAGDYEQFF. In nucleotides, the CDR3 is TGTGCCAGCAGTTACGGGCCAGCGGGAGATTATGAGCAGTTCTTC. The chain uses TRBV6-5 and TRBJ2-1; 8 nucleotides align to TRBD2. Germline CDR1 MNHEY, CDR2 SVGAGI. This CDR3 is built from 15 residues. V was pared by 2 bases and J by 8 bases, with 8 bases of the junction left unmatched.

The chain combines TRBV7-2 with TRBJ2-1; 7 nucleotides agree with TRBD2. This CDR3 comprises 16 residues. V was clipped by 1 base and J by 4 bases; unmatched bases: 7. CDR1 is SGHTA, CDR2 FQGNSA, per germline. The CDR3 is CASSLVGRALYNEQFF. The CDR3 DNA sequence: TGTGCCAGCAGCTTAGTTGGGAGGGCCCTTTACAATGAGCAGTTCTTC.

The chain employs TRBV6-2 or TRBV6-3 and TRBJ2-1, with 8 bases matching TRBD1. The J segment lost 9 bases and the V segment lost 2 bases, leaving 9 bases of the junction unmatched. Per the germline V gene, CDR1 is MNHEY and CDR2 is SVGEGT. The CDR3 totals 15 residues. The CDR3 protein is CASSYPPDRAVEQFF. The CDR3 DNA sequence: TGTGCCAGCAGTTACCCTCCGGACAGGGCGGTTGAGCAGTTCTTC.

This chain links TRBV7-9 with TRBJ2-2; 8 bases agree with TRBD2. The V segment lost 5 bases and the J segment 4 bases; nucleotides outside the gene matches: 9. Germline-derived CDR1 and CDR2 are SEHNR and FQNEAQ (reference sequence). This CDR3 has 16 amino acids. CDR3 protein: CASSAGLGRTTGELFF. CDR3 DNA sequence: TGTGCCAGCAGCGCGGGACTAGGGAGGACCACCGGGGAGCTGTTTTTT.